This passage covers 28 T cell receptor beta chains from one sample sequenced in a study of blood T cell repertoires in COVID-19. The protocol was immunoSEQ multiplex PCR, while the TCRdb copy is restricted to in-frame clones and leaves out a portion. Of some 320,000 clones in the sample, over 85% were seen once. The sequencing sample was made of PBMCs or T cells enriched from blood (not recorded which). Receptors were obtained from a man in his 60s who had recovered from COVID-19.

The chain employs TRBV7-2 and TRBJ1-4, with a possible D match to TRBD1 (5 bases). V was pared by 1 base and J by 4 bases, with 10 bases between. CDR3 length equals 15 residues. Germline CDR1 and CDR2: SGHTA and FQGNSA. The CDR3 sequence is CASSLGDRDNEKLFF. The CDR3 region has the DNA TGTGCCAGCAGCTTAGGTGACAGAGATAATGAAAAACTGTTTTTT.

The chain couples TRBV7-9 to TRBJ1-2, with D maybe TRBD1 (6 bases). V was trimmed by 2 bases and J by 6 bases, leaving 19 bases between them. CDR3 length equals 16 residues. Germline V gene sequence: CDR1 SEHNR, CDR2 FQNEAQ (reference sequence). The CDR3 here is CASSLSLGPGENGYTF. The CDR3 coding sequence is TGTGCCAGCAGCTTATCCCTAGGTCCAGGGGAGAATGGCTACACCTTC.

This chain uses TRBV6-8 with TRBJ2-7; 13 bases are shared with TRBD2. The CDR3 covers 18 residues. Germline lookup yields CDR1 MNHGY and CDR2 SAAAGT. V was pared by 2 bases and J by 7 bases, with 14 bases of the junction left unmatched. The CDR3 sequence: CASSYGTSGEYCLVEQYF. Here the CDR3 DNA reads TGTGCCAGCAGTTACGGGACTAGCGGGGAGTATTGCCTGGTGGAGCAGTACTTC.

This clone was found once. The rearrangement uses TRBV10-3 and TRBJ1-5, with 9 bases fitting TRBD1. The germline gives CDR1 ENHRY, CDR2 SYGVKD. The V segment lost 8 bases and the J segment 5 bases; nucleotides outside the gene matches: 1. CDR3 length equals 12 residues. For the CDR3, the DNA is TGTGCCATCGGGGACAGGGATCAGCCCCAGCATTTT. Its protein product is CAIGDRDQPQHF.

The V gene is TRBV7-8, the J gene TRBJ2-1; possibly TRBD2 for D (7 bases). This CDR3 is built from 12 residues. Germline lookup yields CDR1 SGHVS and CDR2 FQNEAQ. V was trimmed by 4 bases and J by 15 bases, leaving 16 bases between them. The DNA for the CDR3 is TGTGCCAGCAGCTCCGGGGGGCCATACGTGTTCTTC. It translates to CASSSGGPYVFF.

The chain couples TRBV18 to TRBJ2-2, with 8 bases fitting TRBD2. The CDR3 has 15 amino acids. The trim removed 2 bases at V and 3 bases at J, leaving 2 bases unmatched. Germline V gene lookup returns CDR1 KGHSH and CDR2 LQKENI. CDR3 amino acids: CASSPKAGDTGELFF. CDR3 nucleotide sequence: TGTGCCAGCTCACCAAAAGCGGGAGACACCGGGGAGCTGTTTTTT.

V and J are TRBV5-4 and TRBJ1-2, with D perhaps TRBD1 (5 bases). The CDR3 has 15 amino acids. Germline V gene lookup returns CDR1 SGHNT and CDR2 YYREEE (reference sequence). Deletions cut 5 bases from V and 4 bases from J, with 18 bases between. The CDR3 DNA reads as TGTGCCAGCAGATCAGGGAGGGATGTAAGCTATGGCTACACCTTC. It is translated as CASRSGRDVSYGYTF.

The gene calls are TRBV6-1 and TRBJ1-2, with 7 bases that match TRBD1. The length of the CDR3 is 14 residues. Germline V gene lookup returns CDR1 MNHNS and CDR2 SASEGT. V lost 2 bases, J lost 4 bases, and 4 bases stayed unmatched. The CDR3 reads CASSETRGTYGYTF. The DNA of the CDR3 is TGTGCCAGCAGTGAAACCAGGGGGACCTATGGCTACACCTTC.

CDR3 DNA: TGTGCCAGCAGCTTAGGAGCGGGACTTATCTCCTACGAGCAGTACTTC. Translating it yields CASSLGAGLISYEQYF. The chain combines TRBV7-8 with TRBJ2-7; 7 positions agree with TRBD2. The V segment lost 1 base and the J segment 0 bases; nucleotides outside the gene matches: 6. The CDR3 is 16 residues long. Germline-derived CDR1 and CDR2 are SGHVS and FQNEAQ.

The J gene is TRBJ2-1, the V gene TRBV2; TRBD2 aligns across 11 bases. CDR3 length: 13 residues. V lost 3 bases, J lost 15 bases, and 7 bases stayed unmatched. The germline V gene encodes CDR1 SNHLY and CDR2 FYNNEI. The CDR3 region is CASSDSGGAFLFF. The CDR3 coding sequence is TGTGCCAGCAGTGATAGCGGGGGGGCGTTCCTGTTCTTC.

For this clone: One end of the junction fails to match germline, which may point to a read error. In DNA, the CDR3 is TGTGCTAGTACACAGGGAATCCAGCCCCAGCATTTT. As protein: CASTQGIQPQHF. The chain recombines TRBV19 with TRBJ1-5, with D perhaps TRBD1 (6 bases). The CDR3 has 12 amino acids. The V gene's germline CDR1 is LNHDA and CDR2 SQIVND (reference sequence).

This sequence joins TRBV7-9 and TRBJ1-1; D is uncertain. Trimming took 8 bases from V and 10 from J, leaving 17 bases between them. The germline V gene encodes CDR1 SEHNR and CDR2 FQNEAQ (reference sequence). CDR3 size: 12 residues. CDR3 in amino acids: CASSPQDSRAFF. CDR3 bases: TGTGCCAGCTCCCCCCAAGATAGTCGAGCTTTCTTT.

This chain joins TRBV9 and TRBJ2-7; D gene uncertain. There are 14 residues in the CDR3. Trimming removed 0 bases from V and 3 bases from J, with 10 bases in between. Germline CDR1 SGDLS, CDR2 YYNGEE. The DNA of the CDR3 is TGTGCCAGCAGCGTAGGAAATAGATACTACGAGCAGTACTTC. This codes for CASSVGNRYYEQYF.

This chain links TRBV6-1 with TRBJ1-3, with D perhaps matching TRBD1 (6 bases). The V gene lost 2 bases and the J gene lost 0 bases, with 8 bases spanning the gap. Germline CDR1 MNHNS, CDR2 SASEGT. The CDR3 totals 15 residues. In nucleotides, the CDR3 is TGTGCCAGCAGTGAAAGAGGGGGCTCTGGAAACACCATATATTTT. It yields the protein CASSERGGSGNTIYF.

V usage is TRBV30 and J usage is TRBJ2-7; D uncertain. Trimming shortened V by 3 bases and J by 7 bases, and 16 bases separated the two germline ends. This CDR3 region has 13 residues. Germline V gene lookup returns CDR1 GTSNPN and CDR2 SVGIG (reference sequence). In DNA, the CDR3 is TGTGCCTGGAGCCCTTCCCCCGCGCTAGAGCAGTACTTC. It codes for CAWSPSPALEQYF. The whole variable domain, filled in from reference TRBV30 and TRBJ2-7, reads SQTIHQWPATLVQPVGSPLSLECTVEGTSNPNLYWYRQAAGRGLQLLFYSVGIGQISSEVPQNLSASRPQDRQFILSSKKLLLSDSGFYLCAWSPSPALEQYFGPGTRLTVT.

As concerns this clone: The sample carries other DNA sequences with the same CDR3. The genes are TRBV10-3 and TRBJ2-7; possibly TRBD1 for D (5 bases). The length of the CDR3 is 11 residues. Germline V gene sequence: CDR1 ENHRY, CDR2 SYGVKD. With 6 bases removed from V and 3 bases from J, the gap between germline ends came to 6 bases. The CDR3 bases are TGTGCCATCAGCGACAGCTACGAGCAGTACTTC. This translates into CAISDSYEQYF.

The sample holds many counts of this clone. The rearrangement links TRBV11-3 to TRBJ2-5; D gene ambiguous. Germline V gene data show CDR1 as SGHNT and CDR2 as YENEEA. V was trimmed by 7 bases and J by 2 bases, leaving 8 bases between them. This CDR3 contains 12 residues. The CDR3 DNA reads as TGTGCCAGCAAGGCGGTTCAAGAGACCCAGTACTTC. It yields the protein CASKAVQETQYF.

This clone was counted once. The chain couples TRBV6-1 to TRBJ1-2; tentatively, D is TRBD1 (5 bases). V was shortened by 0 bases and J by 0 bases, with 8 bases between the two germline ends. This CDR3 spans 15 amino acids. Per germline, CDR1 MNHNS and CDR2 SASEGT. In DNA, the CDR3 is TGTGCCAGCAGTGAAGCGACAGCCCCTAACTATGGCTACACCTTC. Protein: CASSEATAPNYGYTF.

The chain joins TRBV10-3 to TRBJ1-5, with no clear D. Germline CDR1 ENHRY, CDR2 SYGVKD. CDR3 length equals 14 residues. V lost 5 bases, J lost 1 base, and 9 bases lay in between. The CDR3 DNA is TGTGCCATCAGTATAGGAGGAAGCAATCAGCCCCAGCATTTT. Its translation is CAISIGGSNQPQHF.

This chain connects TRBV9 to TRBJ2-5; D possibly corresponds to TRBD1 (5 bases). The CDR3 extends over 15 amino acids. Germline assignment: CDR1 SGDLS and CDR2 YYNGEE. V lost 0 bases and J lost 5, with 14 bases in between. This CDR3 is CASSVGWGKEETQYF. DNA for the CDR3: TGTGCCAGCAGCGTAGGGTGGGGCAAAGAGGAGACCCAGTACTTC.

The chain recombines TRBV4-1 with TRBJ2-3; 10 bases line up with TRBD1. The V gene's germline CDR1 is MGHRA and CDR2 YSYEKL. CDR3 size: 15 residues. The trim removed 2 bases at V and 6 bases at J, leaving 5 bases unmatched. The CDR3 region is CASSQPGQGSDTQYF. The CDR3 region has the DNA TGCGCCAGCAGCCAACCGGGACAGGGGTCGGATACGCAGTATTTT.

This rearrangement joins TRBV4-3 to TRBJ2-6; no definite D call. The CDR3 totals 18 residues. Germline values: CDR1 LGHNA, CDR2 YSLEER. Trimming took 0 bases from V and 0 from J, leaving 12 bases between them. DNA of the CDR3: TGCGCCAGCAGCCAAGATATGATGCAGAACTCTGGGGCCAACGTCCTGACTTTC. It yields the protein CASSQDMMQNSGANVLTF.

This clone was counted between two and nine times. V and J are TRBV7-8 and TRBJ2-1; D perhaps matches TRBD2 (7 bases). The CDR3 sequence is 15 residues long. Trimming took 6 bases from V and 4 from J, leaving 16 bases between them. From germline, CDR1 is SGHVS and CDR2 FQNEAQ. The CDR3 sequence is CASRQGGGPYNEQFF. Here the CDR3 DNA reads TGTGCCAGCAGGCAAGGGGGGGGCCCTTACAATGAGCAGTTCTTC. The whole variable domain, remainder taken from reference TRBV7-8 and TRBJ2-1, is GAGVSQSPRYKVAKRGQDVALRCDPISGHVSLFWYQQALGQGPEFLTYFQNEAQLDKSGLPSDRFFAERPEGSVSTLKIQRTQQEDSAVYLCASRQGGGPYNEQFFGPGTRLTVL.

V usage is TRBV18 and J usage is TRBJ1-3, with D possibly TRBD1 on 5 matching bases. V lost 2 bases and J 3 bases, leaving 11 bases between the germline ends. In germline, CDR1 is KGHSH, CDR2 LQKENI. The CDR3 has 15 amino acids. CDR3 in amino acids: CASSPGGQGGNTIYF. CDR3 in DNA: TGTGCCAGCTCACCAGGTGGTCAGGGTGGAAACACCATATATTTT.

The rearrangement links TRBV27 to TRBJ2-1; 10 bases are a match to TRBD2. Germline assignment: CDR1 MNHEY and CDR2 SMNVEV (reference sequence). The length of the CDR3 is 15 residues. J was trimmed by 3 bases and V by 6 bases; bases with no gene match: 5. CDR3 region: CASRWTSGGYNEQFF. The CDR3 DNA sequence: TGTGCCAGCAGATGGACTAGCGGAGGCTACAATGAGCAGTTCTTC.

The chain uses TRBV6-5 and TRBJ2-5; 7 bases match TRBD1. V trimming: 2 bases; J trimming: 5 bases; junction bases outside the gene matches: 8. Germline assignment: CDR1 MNHEY and CDR2 SVGAGI. CDR3 length equals 15 residues. CDR3 residues: CASSYEGGVRETQYF. In nucleotides, the CDR3 is TGTGCCAGCAGTTACGAAGGGGGCGTGCGGGAGACCCAGTACTTC.

This sequence joins TRBV6-5 and TRBJ1-5; 9 nucleotides match TRBD1. J was trimmed by 10 bases and V by 6 bases; bases with no gene match: 13. The CDR3 runs to 15 residues. In germline, CDR1 is MNHEY, CDR2 SVGAGI. The CDR3 coding sequence is TGTGCCAGCAGCATCAGAGACAGGGGGTTTGAACCCCAGCATTTT. It encodes CASSIRDRGFEPQHF.

This clone was found a few times. The chain links TRBV4-2 to TRBJ1-2; 10 bases are a match to TRBD1. The CDR3 extends over 16 amino acids. V lost 1 base to trimming and J lost 7 bases; unmatched junction nucleotides: 9. Per germline, CDR1 LGHNA and CDR2 YNFKEQ. In DNA form, the CDR3 reads TGTGCCAGCAGCCAAGCAGTGGACAGGGGGTTGGGTGGCTACACCTTC. Translating gives CASSQAVDRGLGGYTF.